The text below deals with one T cell receptor (beta chain). This sample was included in a study of blood T cell repertoires in COVID-19. Germline-derived CDR1 and CDR2 are SNHLY and FYNNEI. Trimming pared 1 base from V and 8 bases from J, leaving 8 bases between. CDR3 length: 12 residues. In the authors' workflow: Estimation of nucleated cell counts was performed using reference gene primer amplification. Sequencing used immunoSEQ multiplex PCR; TCRdb keeps in-frame clones, though not all of them. V, J and clone size are those of that table, while D and trimming were read from the DNA. Of around 99,000 clones listed, approximately 87% are singletons.

The chain carries TRBV2 and TRBJ1-2; D gene unclear. Material: peripheral blood. The origin of this receptor is a woman aged 60-75 years with acute or convalescent COVID-19. The CDR3 here is CASSEGEGGYTF. The DNA of the CDR3 is TGTGCCAGCAGTGAAGGCGAGGGCGGCTACACCTTC.